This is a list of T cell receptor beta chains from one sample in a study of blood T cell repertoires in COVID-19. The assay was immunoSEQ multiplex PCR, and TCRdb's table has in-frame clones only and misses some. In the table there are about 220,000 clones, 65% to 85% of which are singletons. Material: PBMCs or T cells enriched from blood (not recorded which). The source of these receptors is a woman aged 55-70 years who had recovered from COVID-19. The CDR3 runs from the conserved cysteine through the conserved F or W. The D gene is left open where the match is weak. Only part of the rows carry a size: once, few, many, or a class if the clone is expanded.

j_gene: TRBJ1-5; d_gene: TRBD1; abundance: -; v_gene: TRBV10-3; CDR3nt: TGTGCCATCAGACCCGACAGGGGCAATCAGCCCCAGCATTTT; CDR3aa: CAIRPDRGNQPQHF
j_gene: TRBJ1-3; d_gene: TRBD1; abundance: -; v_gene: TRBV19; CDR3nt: TGTGCCAGTCGCGTCTCCACCGGACAGGATCGGAGGAACACCATATATTTT; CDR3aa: CASRVSTGQDRRNTIYF
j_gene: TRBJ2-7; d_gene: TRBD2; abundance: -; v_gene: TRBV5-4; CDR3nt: TGTGCCAGCAGCTTAGGGACTAGCGGCTACGAGCAGTACTTC; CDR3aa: CASSLGTSGYEQYF
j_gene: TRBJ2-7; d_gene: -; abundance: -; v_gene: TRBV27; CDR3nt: TGTGCCAGCAGTTCCCTACAGGGTCCGCCTTCCTACGAGCAGTACTTC; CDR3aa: CASSSLQGPPSYEQYF
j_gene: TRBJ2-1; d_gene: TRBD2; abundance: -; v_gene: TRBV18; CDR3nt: TGTGCCAGCTCACGGACTAGCGGGAAGAGTGAGCAGTTCTTC; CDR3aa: CASSRTSGKSEQFF
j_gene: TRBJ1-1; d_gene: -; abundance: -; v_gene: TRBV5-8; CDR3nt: TGTGCCAGCAGCTTGGTAACAGGGCCAGGTATTGAAGCTTTCTTT; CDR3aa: CASSLVTGPGIEAFF
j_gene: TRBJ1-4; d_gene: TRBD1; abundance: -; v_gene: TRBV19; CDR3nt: TGTGCCAGTAGTTCTCGACAGGGAGCAACTAATGAAAAACTGTTTTTT; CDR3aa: CASSSRQGATNEKLFF
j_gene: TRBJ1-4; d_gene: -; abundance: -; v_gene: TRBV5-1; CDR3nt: TGCGCCAGCAGCCCCCGGAGGAGTACTAATGAAAAACTGTTTTTT; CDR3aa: CASSPRRSTNEKLFF
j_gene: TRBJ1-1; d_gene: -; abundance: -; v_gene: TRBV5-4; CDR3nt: TGTGCCAGCAGCTCACCAACAGGGACGATGAACACTGAAGCTTTCTTT; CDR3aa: CASSSPTGTMNTEAFF
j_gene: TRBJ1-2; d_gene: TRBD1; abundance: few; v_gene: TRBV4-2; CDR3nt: TGTGCCAGCAGTCCGATCGGACAGGCTGACTATGGCTACACCTTC; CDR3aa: CASSPIGQADYGYTF
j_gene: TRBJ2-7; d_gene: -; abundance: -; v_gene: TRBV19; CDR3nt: TGTGCCAGTAGTATAGGAAGCGGGCAGGCCGTGTCGGAGCAGTACTTC; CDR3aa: CASSIGSGQAVSEQYF
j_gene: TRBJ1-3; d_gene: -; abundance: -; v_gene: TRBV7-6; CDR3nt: TGTGCCAGCAGCTCGGGGACAACTGGAAACACCATATATTTT; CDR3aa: CASSSGTTGNTIYF
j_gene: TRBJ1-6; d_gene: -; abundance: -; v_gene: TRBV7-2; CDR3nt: TGTGCCAGCAGCTTAGCGTCCCAGCGAAATTCACCCCTCCACTTT; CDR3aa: CASSLASQRNSPLHF
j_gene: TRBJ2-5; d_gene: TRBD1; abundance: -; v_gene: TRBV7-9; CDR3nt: TGTGCCAGCAGCTTCGGGACAGGGGATCAAGAGACCCAGTACTTC; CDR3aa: CASSFGTGDQETQYF
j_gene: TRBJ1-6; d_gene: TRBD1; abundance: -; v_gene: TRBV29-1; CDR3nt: TGCAGCGTGGGGACAGGCGTGAATTCACCCCTCCACTTT; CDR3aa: CSVGTGVNSPLHF
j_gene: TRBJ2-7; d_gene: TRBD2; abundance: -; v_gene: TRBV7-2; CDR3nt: TGTGCCAGCAGCTTAGGTCCGGCGGGGGGTTCCGAGCAGTACTTC; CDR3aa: CASSLGPAGGSEQYF
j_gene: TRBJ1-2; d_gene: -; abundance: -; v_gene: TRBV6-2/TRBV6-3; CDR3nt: TGTGCCAGCAGTTATCCTCCCCGCTACACCTTC; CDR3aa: CASSYPPRYTF
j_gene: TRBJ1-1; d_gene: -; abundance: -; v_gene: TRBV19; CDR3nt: TGTGCCAGTAGTATCAGTCCGACGGGAAACACTGAAGCTTTCTTT; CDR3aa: CASSISPTGNTEAFF
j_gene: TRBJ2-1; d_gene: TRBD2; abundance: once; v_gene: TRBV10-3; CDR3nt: TGTGCCACCGCGGGGGGGACTAGCGGGAGGAATGAGCAGTTCTTC; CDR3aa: CATAGGTSGRNEQFF
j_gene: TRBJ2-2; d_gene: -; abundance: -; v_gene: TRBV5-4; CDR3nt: TGTGCCAGCAGCTTGAATGGGGGGGCGACCGGGGAGCTGTTTTTT; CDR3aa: CASSLNGGATGELFF
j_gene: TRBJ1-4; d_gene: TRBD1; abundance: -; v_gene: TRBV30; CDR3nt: TGTGCCTGGAAAGAGACAGGGGGGACAAAACTGTTTTTT; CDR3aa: CAWKETGGTKLFF
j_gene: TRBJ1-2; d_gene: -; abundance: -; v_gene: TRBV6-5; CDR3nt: TGTGCCAGCAGTCGTGGAGCTGGCTACACCTTC; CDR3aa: CASSRGAGYTF
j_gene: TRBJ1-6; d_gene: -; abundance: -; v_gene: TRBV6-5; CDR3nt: TGTGCCAGCGACTCGGGATTCTATAATTCACCCCTCCACTTT; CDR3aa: CASDSGFYNSPLHF
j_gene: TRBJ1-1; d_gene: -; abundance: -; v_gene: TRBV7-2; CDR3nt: TGTGCCAGCAGCTTAAGGCTCGGAAGTAGGGGTGGGACTGAAGCTTTCTTT; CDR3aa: CASSLRLGSRGGTEAFF
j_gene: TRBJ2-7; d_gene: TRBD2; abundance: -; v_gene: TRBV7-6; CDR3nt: TGTGCCAGCAGCTCCATCCTAGCGGGAGGCCCCTACGAGCAGTACTTC; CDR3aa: CASSSILAGGPYEQYF
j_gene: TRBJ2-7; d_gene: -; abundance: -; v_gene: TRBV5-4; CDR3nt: TGTGCCAGCAGCTCAGTCCGCGGTTACGAGCAGTACTTC; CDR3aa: CASSSVRGYEQYF
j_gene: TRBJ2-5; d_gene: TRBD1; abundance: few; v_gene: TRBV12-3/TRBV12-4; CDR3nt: TGTGCCAGCAGTTTGGGACAGAAAGAGACCCAGTACTTC; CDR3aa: CASSLGQKETQYF